The next 10 T cell receptor beta chains were all read from a single sample in a study of OX40 agonist ivuxolimab in advanced cancers. The table came from immunoSEQ multiplex PCR; TCRdb's copy has only in-frame clones and leaves some out. The profile shows roughly 74,000 clones, about 90% of them singletons. The source material was CD4+ or CD8+ T cells sorted from blood, sampled in a trial of the OX40 agonist ivuxolimab. The receptors originated from an adult with an advanced solid tumor such as melanoma, head and neck, liver or kidney cancer.

The chain uses TRBV19 and TRBJ2-2, with 7 bases fitting TRBD1. There are 14 residues in the CDR3. V dropped 9 bases and J dropped 5; count of bases not matched to a gene: 9. Germline loops: CDR1 LNHDA, CDR2 SQIVND (reference sequence). The CDR3 loop reads CASTDRVETGELFF. CDR3 sequence (DNA): TGTGCCAGCACAGACAGGGTGGAGACCGGGGAGCTGTTTTTT.

The CDR3 nucleotides are TGCAGTGCTGGGGTGGGGACTGAAGCTTTCTTT. Its protein is CSAGVGTEAFF. This chain joins TRBV20-1 and TRBJ1-1; no reliable D call. Trimming stripped 5 bases from V and 5 bases from J, with 9 bases between. The length of the CDR3 is 11 residues. The germline gives CDR1 DFQATT, CDR2 SNEGSKA (reference sequence).

This chain connects TRBV28 to TRBJ2-1; possible D gene TRBD2, 6 bases. Germline V gene sequence: CDR1 MDHEN, CDR2 SYDVKM. Deletions cut 6 bases from V and 6 bases from J, with 15 bases between. This CDR3 region has 14 residues. The CDR3 DNA follows: TGTGCCAGCAGCACCGGGCTAGCGCCCAATGAGCAGTTCTTC. Protein product: CASSTGLAPNEQFF.

This clone was counted only a few times. This specimen includes other DNA sequences encoding the same CDR3. The chain combines TRBV6-4 with TRBJ2-3; 10 bases fit TRBD2. V lost 0 bases and J lost 4; bases outside the gene matches: 1. The CDR3 consists of 15 residues. CDR1 MRHNA and CDR2 SNTAGT come from the germline V gene. The CDR3 DNA follows: TGTGCCAGCAGTGACTCGAGCGGGGGGGCAGATACGCAGTATTTT. It is translated as CASSDSSGGADTQYF.

The gene calls are TRBV2 and TRBJ1-1, with D perhaps TRBD1 (6 bases). Deletions cut 1 base from V and 5 bases from J, with 20 bases between. The CDR3 runs 17 residues. Germline lookup yields CDR1 SNHLY and CDR2 FYNNEI. The CDR3 region has the DNA TGTGCCAGCAGTGAAGTTAATGGTATAAAAGGGGGGACTGAAGCTTTCTTT. It encodes CASSEVNGIKGGTEAFF.

V and J are TRBV29-1 and TRBJ2-1, with D possibly being TRBD2 (6 bases). Germline V lookup: CDR1 SQVTM, CDR2 ANQGSEA. The length of the CDR3 is 15 residues. Trimming took off 2 bases at V and 3 bases at J, with 14 bases between the two ends. CDR3 sequence (DNA): TGCAGCGTTGAACTCCCGGGAGACCGCTACAATGAGCAGTTCTTC. Its translation is CSVELPGDRYNEQFF.

The rearrangement uses TRBV9 and TRBJ2-3; the D is unclear. This CDR3 has 11 residues. Trimming pared 0 bases from V and 5 bases from J, leaving 1 base between. CDR1 is SGDLS and CDR2 is YYNGEE in the germline V gene. CDR3 sequence (DNA): TGTGCCAGCAGCGTAGGAGATACGCAGTATTTT. Translated: CASSVGDTQYF.

The rearrangement uses TRBV10-1 and TRBJ2-7, with D maybe TRBD1 (6 bases). The V end was cut by 4 bases, the J end by 4 bases, with 17 bases between. This CDR3 is built from 15 residues. Germline CDR1 reads WNHNN; CDR2 reads SYGVQD (reference sequence). For the CDR3, the DNA is TGCGCCAGCAGTGCTTCCGGGACAAGGGGTTACGAGCAGTACTTC. Translated: CASSASGTRGYEQYF.

V and J are TRBV6-5 and TRBJ2-1; D unresolved. CDR1 is MNHEY and CDR2 is SVGAGI in the germline V gene. V dropped 2 bases and J dropped 3 bases, with 11 bases sitting between them. This CDR3 region has 15 residues. In DNA, the CDR3 is TGTGCCAGCAGTTACGGTAGCTCGTTCTACAATGAGCAGTTCTTC. Residues: CASSYGSSFYNEQFF.

This clone has a handful of counts. The chain combines TRBV6-5 with TRBJ1-1, with D tentatively TRBD1 (5 bases). CDR1 is MNHEY and CDR2 is SVGAGI in the germline V gene. Trimming took off 5 bases at V and 2 bases at J, with 9 bases between the two ends. There are 13 residues in the CDR3. CDR3 coding DNA: TGTGCCAGCAGTGACCGGGACAACACTGAAGCTTTCTTT. Translation: CASSDRDNTEAFF.